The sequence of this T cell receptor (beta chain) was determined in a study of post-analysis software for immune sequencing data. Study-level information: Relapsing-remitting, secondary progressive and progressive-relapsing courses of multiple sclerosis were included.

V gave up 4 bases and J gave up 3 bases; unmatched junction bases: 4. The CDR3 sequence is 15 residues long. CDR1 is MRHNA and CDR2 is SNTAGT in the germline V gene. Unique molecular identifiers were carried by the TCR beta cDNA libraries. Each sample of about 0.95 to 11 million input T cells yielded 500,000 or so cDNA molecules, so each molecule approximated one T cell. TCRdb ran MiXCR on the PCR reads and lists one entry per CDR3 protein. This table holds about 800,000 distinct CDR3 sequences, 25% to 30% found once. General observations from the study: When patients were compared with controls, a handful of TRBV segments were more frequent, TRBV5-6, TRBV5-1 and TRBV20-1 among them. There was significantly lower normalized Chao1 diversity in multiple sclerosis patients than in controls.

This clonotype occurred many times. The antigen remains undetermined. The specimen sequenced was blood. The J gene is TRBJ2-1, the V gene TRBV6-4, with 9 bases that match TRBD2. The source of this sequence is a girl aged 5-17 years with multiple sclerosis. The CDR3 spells CASSALAGFYNEQFF. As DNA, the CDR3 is TGTGCCAGCAGTGCCCTAGCGGGGTTCTACAATGAGCAGTTCTTC.